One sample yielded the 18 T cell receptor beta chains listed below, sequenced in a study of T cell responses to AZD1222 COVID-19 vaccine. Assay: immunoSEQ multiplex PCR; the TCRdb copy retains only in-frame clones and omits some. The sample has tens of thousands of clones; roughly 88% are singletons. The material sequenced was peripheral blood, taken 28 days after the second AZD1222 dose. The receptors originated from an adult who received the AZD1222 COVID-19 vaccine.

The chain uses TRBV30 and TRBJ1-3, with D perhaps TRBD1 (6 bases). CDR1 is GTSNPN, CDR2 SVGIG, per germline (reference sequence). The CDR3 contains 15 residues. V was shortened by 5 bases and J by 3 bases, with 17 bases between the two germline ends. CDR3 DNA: TGTGCCTGGTCAGGCGGACAGCAGGATGGAAACACCATATATTTT. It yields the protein CAWSGGQQDGNTIYF.

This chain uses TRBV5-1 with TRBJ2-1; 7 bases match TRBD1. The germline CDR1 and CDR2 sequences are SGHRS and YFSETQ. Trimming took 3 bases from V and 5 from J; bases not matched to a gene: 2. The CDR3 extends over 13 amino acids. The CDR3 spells CASSSGTDNEQFF. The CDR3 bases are TGCGCCAGCAGCTCCGGGACAGACAATGAGCAGTTCTTC.

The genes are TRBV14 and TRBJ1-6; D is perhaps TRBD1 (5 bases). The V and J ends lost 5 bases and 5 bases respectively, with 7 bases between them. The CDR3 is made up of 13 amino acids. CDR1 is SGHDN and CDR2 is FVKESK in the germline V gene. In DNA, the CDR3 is TGTGCCAGCAGCTCGACAGATAATTCACCCCTCCACTTT. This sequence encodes CASSSTDNSPLHF.

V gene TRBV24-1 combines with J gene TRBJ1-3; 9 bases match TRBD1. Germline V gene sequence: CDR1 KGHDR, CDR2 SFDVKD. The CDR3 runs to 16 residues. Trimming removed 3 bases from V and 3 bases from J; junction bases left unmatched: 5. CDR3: CATSDPGQGNGNTIYF. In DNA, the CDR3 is TGTGCCACCAGTGATCCGGGACAGGGTAATGGAAACACCATATATTTT.

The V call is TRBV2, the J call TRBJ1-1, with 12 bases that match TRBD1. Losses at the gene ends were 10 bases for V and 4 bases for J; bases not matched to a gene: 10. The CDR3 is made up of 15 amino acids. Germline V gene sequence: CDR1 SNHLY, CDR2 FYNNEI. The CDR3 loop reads CATLGGQGAFTEAFF. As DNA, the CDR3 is TGTGCCACCTTAGGGGGACAGGGGGCTTTCACTGAAGCTTTCTTT.

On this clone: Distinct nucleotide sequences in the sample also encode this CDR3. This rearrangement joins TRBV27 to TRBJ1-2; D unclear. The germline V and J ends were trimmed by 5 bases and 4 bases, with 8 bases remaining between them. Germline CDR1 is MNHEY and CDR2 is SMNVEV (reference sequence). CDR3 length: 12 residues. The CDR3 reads CASSPLGYGYTF. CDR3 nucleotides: TGTGCCAGCAGTCCGCTCGGCTATGGCTACACCTTC.

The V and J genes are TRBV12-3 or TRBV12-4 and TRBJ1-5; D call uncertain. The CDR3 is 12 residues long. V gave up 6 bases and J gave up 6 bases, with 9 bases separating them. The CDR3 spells CASSPSTQPQHF. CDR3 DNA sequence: TGTGCCAGCAGCCCATCAACTCAGCCCCAGCATTTT.

Here the CDR3 reads CASSPGTSGRNEQFF. CDR3 bases: TGTGCCAGCAGCCCCGGGACTAGCGGGAGGAATGAGCAGTTCTTC. This chain joins TRBV28 and TRBJ2-1, with TRBD2 matching over 15 bases. Germline values: CDR1 MDHEN, CDR2 SYDVKM. Trimming at V came to 6 bases and at J to 7 bases, leaving 4 bases not matched to a gene. CDR3 length equals 15 residues.

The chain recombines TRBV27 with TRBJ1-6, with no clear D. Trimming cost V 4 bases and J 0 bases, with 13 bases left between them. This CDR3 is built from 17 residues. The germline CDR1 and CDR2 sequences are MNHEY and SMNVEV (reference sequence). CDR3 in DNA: TGTGCCAGCAGTTCCCTAGCAGATAGCTCCTATAATTCACCCCTCCACTTT. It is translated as CASSSLADSSYNSPLHF.

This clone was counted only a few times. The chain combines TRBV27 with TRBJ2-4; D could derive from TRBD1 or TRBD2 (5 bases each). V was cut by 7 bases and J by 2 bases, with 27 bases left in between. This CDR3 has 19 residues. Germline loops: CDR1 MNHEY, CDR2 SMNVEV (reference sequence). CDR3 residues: CASTEWGAGRVDPKNIQYF. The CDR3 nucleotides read TGTGCCAGCACCGAGTGGGGCGCGGGTAGGGTGGATCCCAAAAACATTCAGTACTTC.

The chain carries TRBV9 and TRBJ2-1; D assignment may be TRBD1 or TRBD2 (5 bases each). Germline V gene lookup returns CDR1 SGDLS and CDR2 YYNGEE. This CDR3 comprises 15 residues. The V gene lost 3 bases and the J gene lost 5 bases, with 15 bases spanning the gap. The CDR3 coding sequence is TGTGCCAGCAGCGGTATGGGGGAGACCCACAATGAGCAGTTCTTC. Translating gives CASSGMGETHNEQFF.

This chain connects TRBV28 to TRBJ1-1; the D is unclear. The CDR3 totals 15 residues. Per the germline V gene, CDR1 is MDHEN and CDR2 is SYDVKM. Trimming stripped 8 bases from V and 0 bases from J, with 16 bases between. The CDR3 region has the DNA TGTGCCAGCTGCCCGGAGCGGGTCATGAACACTGAAGCTTTCTTT. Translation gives CASCPERVMNTEAFF. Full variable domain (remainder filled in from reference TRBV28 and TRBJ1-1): DVKVTQSSRYLVKRTGEKVFLECVQDMDHENMFWYRQDPGLGLRLIYFSYDVKMKEKGDIPEGYSVSREKKERFSLILESASTNQTSMYLCASCPERVMNTEAFFGQGTRLTVV.

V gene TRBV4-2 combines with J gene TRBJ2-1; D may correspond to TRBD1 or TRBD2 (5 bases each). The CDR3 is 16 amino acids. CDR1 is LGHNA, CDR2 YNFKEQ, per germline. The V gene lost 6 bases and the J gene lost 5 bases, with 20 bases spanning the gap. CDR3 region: CASRPGDGATHNEQFF. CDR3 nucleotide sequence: TGTGCCAGCAGACCTGGGGACGGGGCTACTCACAATGAGCAGTTCTTC.

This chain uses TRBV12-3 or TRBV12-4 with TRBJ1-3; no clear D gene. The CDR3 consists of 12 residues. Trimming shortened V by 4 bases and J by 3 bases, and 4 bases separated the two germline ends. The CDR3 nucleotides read TGTGCCAGCAGTTGGATTGGAAACACCATATATTTT. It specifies CASSWIGNTIYF.

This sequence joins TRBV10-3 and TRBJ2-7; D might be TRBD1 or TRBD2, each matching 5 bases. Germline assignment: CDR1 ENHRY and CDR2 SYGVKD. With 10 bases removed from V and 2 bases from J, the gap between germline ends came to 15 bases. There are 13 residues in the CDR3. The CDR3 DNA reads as TGTGCCACCGGGACCGCCAGCCCCTACGAGCAGTACGTC. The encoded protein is CATGTASPYEQYV.

The DNA for the CDR3 is TGTGCCAGTAGTATCATGGGACAGGGCACTGAAAAACTGTTTTTT. Encoded protein: CASSIMGQGTEKLFF. The gene calls are TRBV19 and TRBJ1-4; TRBD1 matches 9 bases. The CDR3 has 15 amino acids. Trimming took 3 bases from V and 7 from J; bases not matched to a gene: 6. Germline assignment: CDR1 LNHDA and CDR2 SQIVND (reference sequence).

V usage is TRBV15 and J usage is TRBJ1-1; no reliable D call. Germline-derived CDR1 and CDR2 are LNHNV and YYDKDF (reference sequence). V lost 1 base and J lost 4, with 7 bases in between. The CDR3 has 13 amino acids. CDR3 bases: TGTGCCACCAGCAGAGTGAAGGGCACTGAAGCTTTCTTT. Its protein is CATSRVKGTEAFF.

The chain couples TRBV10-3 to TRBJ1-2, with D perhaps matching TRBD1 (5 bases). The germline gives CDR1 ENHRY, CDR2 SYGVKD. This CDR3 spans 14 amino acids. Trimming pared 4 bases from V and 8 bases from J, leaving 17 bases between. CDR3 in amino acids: CAISVRGDLRGYTF. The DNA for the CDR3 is TGTGCCATCAGTGTCCGAGGGGATCTGAGAGGCTACACCTTC.